The T cell receptor beta chain under discussion was sequenced for a study of early T cells in non-severe SARS-CoV-2 infection. Study context: Chains were unpaired, as sequencing was done on bulk RNA from unsorted whole blood.

About this clonotype itself: Its antigen is not known.

Overall study results and limits: VDJdb matching favored anti-spike CD8 responses, missing private and CD4 specificities.

Unique molecular identifiers tagged individual cDNA molecules. TCRdb reprocessed the 5' RACE reads via MiXCR and lists one record per CDR3 protein. The sample holds 50,000 to 75,000 distinct CDR3 sequences, around 13% seen once. The germline V gene has CDR1 SGHRS and CDR2 YFSETQ. V lost 3 bases to trimming and J lost 1 base, with 12 bases between them. This CDR3 has 15 residues. Sequenced here: whole blood, sampled at baseline. The receptor was derived from an adult who was a healthcare worker with PCR-confirmed SARS-CoV-2 infection or an uninfected control (not recorded which). The donor label of this sample is uncertain. The chain links TRBV5-1 to TRBJ2-3; possibly TRBD1 for D (6 bases). The CDR3 loop reads CASSSGQAGTDTQYF. Here the CDR3 DNA reads TGCGCCAGCAGCTCGGGACAAGCGGGCACAGATACGCAGTATTTT.